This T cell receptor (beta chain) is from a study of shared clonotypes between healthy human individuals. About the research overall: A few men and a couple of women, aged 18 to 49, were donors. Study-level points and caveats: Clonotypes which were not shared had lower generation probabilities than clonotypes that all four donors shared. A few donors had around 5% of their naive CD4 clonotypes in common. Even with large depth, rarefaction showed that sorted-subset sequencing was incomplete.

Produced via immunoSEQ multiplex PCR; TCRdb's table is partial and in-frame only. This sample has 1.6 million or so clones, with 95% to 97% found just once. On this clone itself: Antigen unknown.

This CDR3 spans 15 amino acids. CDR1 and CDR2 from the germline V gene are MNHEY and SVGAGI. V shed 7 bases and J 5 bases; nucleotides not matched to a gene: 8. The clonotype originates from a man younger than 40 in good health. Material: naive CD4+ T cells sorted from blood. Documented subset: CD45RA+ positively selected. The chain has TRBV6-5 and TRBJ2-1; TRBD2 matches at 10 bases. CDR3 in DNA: TGTGCCAGCACCCAACTAGCGGGATCGCACAATGAGCAGTTCTTC. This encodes CASTQLAGSHNEQFF.